This T cell receptor beta chain appears in the sequencing data of a study of blood T cell repertoires in COVID-19. Study context: Sample material is recorded as cDNA or gDNA derived from T cells, B-cell-depleted T cells, or PBMCs.

TCRdb's table, derived via immunoSEQ multiplex PCR, lists solely in-frame clones and lacks some. The sample includes about 190,000 clones, approximately 80% of them seen just once. The CDR3 extends over 16 amino acids. Germline-derived CDR1 and CDR2 are SGHRS and YFSETQ. Trimming left V 0 bases short and J 9 bases short, with 18 bases between. V gene TRBV5-1 combines with J gene TRBJ2-2; D is perhaps TRBD1 (5 bases). This sequence was found in a human donor in a cohort sampled during active COVID-19. The sample was peripheral blood. In nucleotides, the CDR3 is TGCGCCAGCAGCTTGGATTTGGGGCCAGGGAAGAGGGAGCTGTTTTTT. Encoded protein: CASSLDLGPGKRELFF.